Below are 16 T cell receptor beta chains sequenced from a single sample in a study of T cells after yellow fever vaccination (dated by TCRdb to the late 2010s). The treatment or condition label of this sample denotes: live attenuated yellow fever vaccine strain. Libraries were constructed by 5' RACE. The sequencer was an Illumina HiSeq 2500. Using fastp at Q25 and MiXCR, TCRdb reprocessed the public reads and kept productive beta chains. Identical CDR3 protein sequences are pooled into one entry, listed with their most common genes and DNA. The sample table lists around 50,000 distinct CDR3 sequences, 7.4% of them with a count of one. 25% to 35% of the sample is taken by the ten largest. The sequencing here drew on CD8+ T cells sorted from PBMCs, taken more than 14 days after the first yellow fever vaccination. The receptors were sampled from a man aged 18 to 29 who received the YFV17D yellow fever vaccine.

This clonotype was seen repeatedly, ten times or more. The chain combines TRBV20-1 with TRBJ2-1; 7 bases agree with TRBD2. In germline, CDR1 is DFQATT, CDR2 SNEGSKA (reference sequence). With 0 bases clipped from V and 0 bases from J, the junction kept 11 bases outside the gene matches. This CDR3 region has 18 residues. The CDR3 spells CSARDGNWRGSSYNEQFF. CDR3 DNA sequence: TGCAGTGCTAGAGATGGGAACTGGCGGGGGAGCTCCTACAATGAGCAGTTCTTC.

This CDR3 is CASSLVIWQNTGELFF. CDR3 bases: TGTGCCAGCAGCTTGGTCATCTGGCAGAACACCGGGGAGCTGTTTTTT. The chain recombines TRBV5-4 with TRBJ2-2; the D is unclear. Germline values: CDR1 SGHNT, CDR2 YYREEE (reference sequence). Trimming removed 0 bases from V and 1 base from J, with 10 bases in between. CDR3 length equals 16 residues.

This clonotype has at least ten counts. This rearrangement joins TRBV4-1 to TRBJ1-6, with TRBD1 identical over 10 bases. Germline V gives CDR1 MGHRA, CDR2 YSYEKL. The junction had 3 bases not matched to a gene; V was cut back by 3 bases and J by 10 bases. The CDR3 has 14 amino acids. The CDR3, as DNA: TGCGCCAGCAGCCATGGGACAGGGGAATCACCCCTCCACTTT. As protein: CASSHGTGESPLHF.

There are a few counts of this clonotype. This chain links TRBV6-5 with TRBJ2-2; 7 nucleotides line up with TRBD1. Germline lookup yields CDR1 MNHEY and CDR2 SVGAGI. This CDR3 is 16 amino acids long. Trimming removed 4 bases from V and 4 bases from J; junction bases left unmatched: 9. Here the CDR3 reads CASSSRTGGFTGELFF. CDR3 bases: TGTGCCAGCAGTTCCCGGACAGGCGGGTTCACCGGGGAGCTGTTTTTT.

This clonotype was picked up many times. The CDR3 nucleotides are TGTGCCAGCAGTTTCTCTAGCGGAAGCTCCTACAATGAGCAGTTCTTC. It translates to CASSFSSGSSYNEQFF. V usage is TRBV12-3 or TRBV12-4 and J usage is TRBJ2-1; the match to TRBD2 covers 7 bases. The length of the CDR3 is 16 residues. The V gene end was trimmed by 3 bases and the J gene end by 0 bases; junction bases not matched to a gene: 5.

This clonotype showed up just a few times. V is TRBV11-2 and J is TRBJ2-7; 9 bases match TRBD1. Germline V gives CDR1 SGHAT, CDR2 FQNNGV. Germline trimming cut 5 bases from V and 6 bases from J; bases unmatched to any gene: 8. The CDR3 is 14 amino acids. As DNA, the CDR3 is TGTGCCAGCAGCCCCCGGAGACAGGGGGTCGAGCAGTACTTC. It is translated as CASSPRRQGVEQYF.

The chain links TRBV27 to TRBJ2-4, with 7 bases lining up with TRBD1. The germline CDR1 and CDR2 sequences are MNHEY and SMNVEV (reference sequence). The V and J ends lost 4 bases and 0 bases, in that order; junction bases with no gene match: 3. The CDR3 consists of 15 residues. The CDR3 loop reads CASSWTGGAKNIQYF. In DNA form, the CDR3 reads TGTGCCAGCAGTTGGACAGGAGGAGCCAAAAACATTCAGTACTTC.

This clonotype was counted at least ten times. Here the CDR3 DNA reads TGTGCCAGCAGTCCCCCCCCAGGGGGCATGTACAATGAGCAGTTCTTC. Its protein is CASSPPPGGMYNEQFF. The chain joins TRBV12-3 or TRBV12-4 to TRBJ2-1; TRBD1 matches at 8 bases. This CDR3 spans 16 amino acids. J lost 4 bases, V lost 5 bases, and 10 bases had no gene match.

Many counts were recorded for this clonotype. The V and J genes are TRBV12-3 or TRBV12-4 and TRBJ2-3; a possible D gene is TRBD2 (6 bases). V was cut by 3 bases and J by 2 bases, with 9 bases left in between. The CDR3 is 14 residues long. The CDR3 protein is CASSLLAITDTQYF. In DNA form, the CDR3 reads TGTGCCAGCAGTTTGCTAGCGATCACAGATACGCAGTATTTT.

This clonotype was seen more than once but under ten times. The chain has TRBV20-1 and TRBJ2-1; maybe TRBD2 (5 bases). The CDR3 has 16 residues. CDR1 is DFQATT, CDR2 SNEGSKA, per germline (reference sequence). The V and J ends lost 3 bases and 3 bases respectively, with 18 bases between them. The CDR3 spells CSASPLTRTDYNEQFF. The CDR3 DNA is TGCAGTGCTAGCCCCCTAACGAGGACTGACTACAATGAGCAGTTCTTC.

There are many counts of this clonotype. The V gene is TRBV12-5, the J gene TRBJ2-2, with 8 bases that match TRBD1. Germline V gene lookup returns CDR1 LGHNT and CDR2 FRNRAP. The CDR3 has 15 residues. J gave up 6 bases and V 2 bases, and 5 bases lay outside the gene matches. CDR3 amino acids: CASGLFWGQAGELFF. The CDR3 bases are TGTGCTAGTGGTTTGTTTTGGGGACAGGCCGGGGAGCTGTTTTTT.

This clonotype has ten or more counts. The CDR3 reads CASSQESGDYNEQFF. The CDR3 region has the DNA TGTGCCAGCAGCCAAGAGAGCGGGGACTACAATGAGCAGTTCTTC. The chain recombines TRBV3-1 with TRBJ2-1; TRBD2 aligns across 7 bases. This CDR3 has 15 residues. In germline, CDR1 is LGHDT, CDR2 YNNKEL (reference sequence). The junction had 2 bases not matched to a gene; V was cut back by 0 bases and J by 3 bases.

This clonotype has a count of ten or more. This chain links TRBV5-5 with TRBJ1-6; D ambiguous. V shed 7 bases and J shed 6 bases, with 14 bases lying between them. Germline assignment: CDR1 SGHKS and CDR2 YYEKEE (reference sequence). The CDR3 runs to 14 residues. The CDR3 DNA is TGTGCCAGCCGCCCTGACCCGATTAATTCACCCCTCCACTTT. Residues: CASRPDPINSPLHF.

This clonotype was counted ten times or more. V usage is TRBV13 and J usage is TRBJ1-3; D call uncertain. In germline, CDR1 is PRHDT, CDR2 FYEKMQ (reference sequence). V was shortened by 8 bases and J by 0 bases, with 11 bases between the two germline ends. The CDR3 consists of 14 residues. The CDR3 sequence is CASRGSSSGNTIYF. CDR3 coding DNA: TGTGCCAGCCGCGGATCTAGCTCTGGAAACACCATATATTTT.

The chain joins TRBV25-1 to TRBJ2-7, with TRBD1 as a possible D gene (5 bases). The CDR3 spans 17 residues. Germline assignment: CDR1 MGHDK and CDR2 SYGVNS. Trimming pared 1 base from V and 4 bases from J, leaving 20 bases between. CDR3 in DNA: TGTGCCAGCAGTGAATCTAAGGGTCAGGGTCTATGGTACGAGCAGTACTTC. This sequence encodes CASSESKGQGLWYEQYF.

This clonotype was detected many times. The chain has TRBV12-3 or TRBV12-4 and TRBJ1-1; D is unresolved. V lost 2 bases and J 7 bases, leaving 5 bases between the germline ends. There are 11 residues in the CDR3. The CDR3 sequence is CASSLSLEAFF. The CDR3 nucleotides read TGTGCCAGCAGTTTAAGCCTTGAAGCTTTCTTT.